This T cell receptor (beta chain) is from a study of T cell responses to AZD1222 COVID-19 vaccine. Points from the study as a whole: Just a handful of people given AZD1222 tested seropositive at baseline. Only after the peak T cell response were repertoires sampled. Vaccine-associated CD4 TCRs ranged over spike, dominating at 160-218 and 743-854.

The V gene lost 6 bases and the J gene lost 7 bases, with 16 bases spanning the gap. Germline-derived CDR1 and CDR2 are MNHEY and SMNVEV (reference sequence). The CDR3 length is 13 residues. Some clones are missing from TCRdb's copy, which holds only in-frame ones; the method was immunoSEQ multiplex PCR. The sample records 150,000 to 250,000 clones, approximately 91% being singletons. This clone showed up just once. Its specificity is not known. The genes are TRBV27 and TRBJ2-7; D unresolved. The source was peripheral blood, collected 28 days after the second AZD1222 dose. The source is an adult who received the AZD1222 COVID-19 vaccine. The CDR3: CASSLGPISEQYF. The DNA of the CDR3 is TGTGCCAGCAGCCTCGGCCCTATTTCAGAGCAGTACTTC.